Listed below are T cell receptor beta chains from one sample, sequenced in a study of T cell responses to AZD1222 COVID-19 vaccine. Profiling relied on immunoSEQ multiplex PCR, and the TCRdb table lists in-frame clones only, not all of them. Among some 90,000 clones listed, approximately 90% were seen once. The input for sequencing was peripheral blood, taken on day 0 of AZD1222 vaccination. These TCRs come from an adult in good health. The CDR3 runs from the conserved cysteine through the conserved F or W. Fields, in order: J gene, D gene, clone size, V gene, CDR3 protein, CDR3 DNA. D genes are given only for firm matches. Clone size is not always given. Where it is, it says once, few, many or a class for expanded clones.

>TRBJ1-4|.|few|TRBV9
CASSVGYDEKLFF
TGTGCCAGCAGCGTAGGATATGATGAAAAACTGTTTTTT
>TRBJ2-7|TRBD2|.|TRBV27
CASSLRGGGGEQYF
TGTGCCAGCAGTTTACGGGGGGGAGGCGGCGAGCAGTACTTC
>TRBJ2-1|.|.|TRBV6-1
CASSPAASSYNEQFF
TGTGCCAGCAGTCCCGCCGCCAGCTCCTACAATGAGCAGTTCTTC
>TRBJ2-6|TRBD1|.|TRBV19
CASMGQGVMSANVLTF
TGTGCCAGTATGGGACAGGGTGTTATGTCGGCCAACGTCCTGACTTTC
>TRBJ1-1|.|.|TRBV20-1
CSAKKGTEAFF
TGCAGTGCAAAGAAGGGTACTGAAGCTTTCTTT
>TRBJ1-2|TRBD1|once|TRBV30
CAWRPGTGSYGYTF
TGTGCCTGGAGGCCAGGGACAGGGAGTTATGGCTACACCTTC
>TRBJ1-3|TRBD1|few|TRBV27
CASKGTGSGNTIYF
TGTGCCAGCAAGGGGACAGGATCTGGAAACACCATATATTTT
>TRBJ1-5|.|.|TRBV24-1
CATSDLRAGNQPQHF
TGTGCCACCAGTGATTTGCGGGCAGGCAATCAGCCCCAGCATTTT
>TRBJ1-1|.|.|TRBV6-5
CASSYVPQNTEAFF
TGTGCCAGCAGTTACGTCCCACAGAACACTGAAGCTTTCTTT
>TRBJ1-6|.|.|TRBV6-6
CASSYGQGRGSPLHF
TGTGCCAGCAGTTACGGGCAGGGTCGCGGTTCACCCCTCCACTTT
>TRBJ1-5|TRBD1|once|TRBV19
CASSFGTASNQPQHF
TGTGCCAGTAGTTTCGGGACAGCTAGCAATCAGCCCCAGCATTTT
>TRBJ2-3|.|.|TRBV7-3
CASSLGGPDTQYF
TGTGCCAGCAGCTTAGGGGGACCAGATACGCAGTATTTT
>TRBJ1-4|TRBD1|.|TRBV4-3
CASSQGTGDEKLFF
TGCGCCAGCAGCCAAGGGACAGGGGATGAAAAACTGTTTTTT
>TRBJ2-7|.|once|TRBV6-5
CASRRGVTSYEQYF
TGTGCCAGCCGTAGGGGCGTCACCTCCTACGAGCAGTACTTC
>TRBJ1-2|.|.|TRBV18
CASSLGDFYGYTF
TGTGCCAGCTCCCTAGGGGACTTCTATGGCTACACCTTC
>TRBJ1-5|.|.|TRBV24-1
CATSEDAYGCNQPQHF
TGTGCCACCAGTGAAGATGCGTATGGTTGCAATCAGCCCCAGCATTTT
>TRBJ2-7|TRBD2|.|TRBV29-1
CSVTSGGTYEQYF
TGCAGCGTCACTAGCGGGGGTACCTACGAGCAGTACTTC
>TRBJ1-1|TRBD1|.|TRBV30
CAWSGQGYTEAFF
TGTGCCTGGAGTGGACAGGGCTACACTGAAGCTTTCTTT
>TRBJ1-1|.|.|TRBV12-3/TRBV12-4
CASSQSKNTEAFF
TGTGCCAGCAGCCAATCAAAGAACACTGAAGCTTTCTTT
>TRBJ1-2|.|.|TRBV30
CAMDPNYGYTF
TGTGCTATGGACCCCAACTATGGCTACACCTTC
>TRBJ2-7|TRBD1|.|TRBV5-1
CASSLDRGYEQYF
TGCGCCAGCAGCTTGGACAGGGGTTACGAGCAGTACTTC
>TRBJ2-7|.|.|TRBV4-3
CASSQEQWGTYEQYF
TGCGCCAGCAGCCAAGAACAGTGGGGAACCTACGAGCAGTACTTC
>TRBJ2-1|TRBD2|.|TRBV7-2
CASSLSLSGSLLGEQFF
TGTGCCAGCAGCTTATCCCTTAGCGGGAGCTTGTTAGGTGAGCAGTTCTTC
>TRBJ1-5|.|.|TRBV19
CASSPQTGSYSNQPQHF
TGTGCCAGTAGTCCCCAAACGGGCAGTTATAGCAATCAGCCCCAGCATTTT
>TRBJ2-3|.|.|TRBV19
CASSIKGLATDTQYF
TGTGCCAGTAGTATAAAGGGTCTGGCCACAGATACGCAGTATTTT
>TRBJ1-2|.|.|TRBV20-1
CSANVGTF
TGCAGTGCTAATGTGGGCACCTTC
>TRBJ1-1|.|.|TRBV7-6
CASSLGGVTEAFF
TGTGCCAGCAGCTTAGGAGGGGTTACTGAAGCTTTCTTT
>TRBJ1-2|.|.|TRBV6-1
CASSEWGYTF
TGTGCCAGCAGTGAATGGGGCTACACCTTC
>TRBJ2-1|TRBD2|few|TRBV7-6
CASSRNPPLTSGSRLGGEQFF
TGTGCCAGCAGCCGAAACCCCCCGTTGACTAGCGGGAGCCGATTAGGGGGTGAGCAGTTCTTC
>TRBJ1-5|TRBD1|.|TRBV27
CASSTRQGAFQPQHF
TGTGCCAGCAGTACACGACAGGGGGCGTTTCAGCCCCAGCATTTT
>TRBJ1-3|.|.|TRBV5-6
CASSARAGNTIYF
TGTGCCAGCAGCGCCAGGGCTGGAAACACCATATATTTT
>TRBJ1-1|.|.|TRBV5-1
CASSYSGTPNTEAFF
TGCGCCAGCAGTTACTCCGGGACGCCGAACACTGAAGCTTTCTTT
>TRBJ1-5|.|.|TRBV4-1
CASSQDPRGGNQPQHF
TGCGCCAGCAGCCAAGACCCCAGGGGTGGCAATCAGCCCCAGCATTTT
>TRBJ1-4|TRBD1|.|TRBV5-8
CASRQGAITNEKLFF
TGTGCCAGCAGACAGGGGGCCATAACTAATGAAAAACTGTTTTTT
>TRBJ2-5|.|few|TRBV18
CASSPQETQYF
TGTGCCAGCTCACCACAAGAGACCCAGTACTTC
>TRBJ2-5|.|.|TRBV6-5
CASRATSRETQYF
TGTGCCAGCAGGGCCACTAGCCGGGAGACCCAGTACTTC
>TRBJ1-6|.|.|TRBV10-3
CAISESSLREPLHF
TGTGCCATCAGTGAGTCTTCTCTCCGAGAGCCCCTCCACTTT
>TRBJ2-1|TRBD2|.|TRBV12-3/TRBV12-4
CASRTSGNEQFF
TGTGCCAGCAGGACTAGCGGGAATGAGCAGTTCTTC
>TRBJ1-6|.|.|TRBV9
CASSVWGRADSPLHF
TGTGCCAGCAGCGTATGGGGCAGGGCGGATTCACCCCTCCACTTT
>TRBJ2-3|TRBD1|.|TRBV18
CASSPDRDRGTDTQYF
TGTGCCAGCTCACCAGACCGGGACAGGGGAACAGATACGCAGTATTTT
>TRBJ1-1|.|.|TRBV7-9
CASRTSGNTEAFF
TGTGCCAGCCGGACCTCCGGGAACACTGAAGCTTTCTTT
>TRBJ2-7|TRBD2|.|TRBV4-3
CASSQGGTSGYEQYF
TGCGCCAGCAGCCAAGGGGGGACTAGCGGCTACGAGCAGTACTTC
>TRBJ2-3|.|.|TRBV7-9
CASSFLGPDTQYF
TGTGCCAGCAGCTTCCTGGGGCCAGATACGCAGTATTTT
>TRBJ2-5|.|.|TRBV6-5
CASSYSLFGETQYF
TGTGCCAGCAGTTACTCGCTGTTCGGAGAGACCCAGTACTTC
>TRBJ2-2|TRBD2|.|TRBV10-3
CAIRTGLAGGGSTGELFF
TGTGCCATCAGAACGGGACTAGCGGGAGGTGGTAGCACCGGGGAGCTGTTTTTT
>TRBJ1-5|.|few|TRBV30
CAWGKGNLDQPQHF
TGTGCCTGGGGGAAAGGTAACTTAGATCAGCCCCAGCATTTT
>TRBJ1-1|.|.|TRBV4-2
CASSRGTYTEAFF
TGTGCCAGCAGCCGAGGTACATACACTGAAGCTTTCTTT
>TRBJ1-2|.|few|TRBV7-9
CASSSRVEQNYGYTF
TGTGCCAGCAGCTCCCGGGTAGAGCAAAACTATGGCTACACCTTC
>TRBJ2-4|.|.|TRBV19
CASSEIATKNIQYF
TGTGCCAGTAGTGAAATAGCGACCAAAAACATTCAGTACTTC
>TRBJ1-2|TRBD1|.|TRBV29-1
CSVGTGEAYGYTF
TGCAGCGTTGGGACAGGGGAGGCCTATGGCTACACCTTC
>TRBJ2-1|.|.|TRBV12-5
CASGLGGSHSYNEQFF
TGTGCTAGTGGTTTGGGAGGGAGCCACTCCTACAATGAGCAGTTCTTC
>TRBJ2-7|.|.|TRBV25-1
CASSESPVSYEQYF
TGTGCCAGCAGTGAATCCCCAGTCTCCTACGAGCAGTACTTC
>TRBJ1-1|.|.|TRBV29-1
CSVVGDPNTEAFF
TGCAGCGTTGTAGGGGACCCGAACACTGAAGCTTTCTTT
>TRBJ2-1|TRBD1|.|TRBV12-5
CASGPGGSDEQFF
TGTGCTAGTGGTCCAGGGGGATCGGATGAGCAGTTCTTC
>TRBJ1-1|.|.|TRBV7-2
CASSLAQALGTEAFF
TGTGCCAGCAGCTTAGCACAGGCCCTGGGCACTGAAGCTTTCTTT
>TRBJ2-3|TRBD2|.|TRBV19
CASSPGLAGGTTDTQYF
TGTGCCAGTAGTCCGGGACTAGCGGGAGGCACCACAGATACGCAGTATTTT